These 5 T cell receptor beta chains were all obtained from the same sample, sequenced in a study of control samples from healthy donors and cancer patients. Assay: immunoSEQ multiplex PCR; the TCRdb copy retains only in-frame clones and omits some. The table lists approximately 140,000 clones, 91% of them singletons. The sequencing sample was made of blood. These receptors were obtained from a man between 18 and 29 years old in good health.

The rearrangement links TRBV5-3 to TRBJ1-4; D remains unclear. TRBV5-3 is labeled an ORF, and its function is uncertain. CDR3 length: 14 residues. V lost 5 bases, J lost 6 bases, and 14 bases lay in between. The CDR3 here is CARSLRVDYEKLFF. The CDR3 nucleotides read TGTGCCAGAAGTCTAAGGGTTGATTATGAAAAACTGTTTTTT.

The rearrangement joins TRBV3-1 (or the pseudogene TRBV3-2) to TRBJ1-1; tentatively, D is TRBD1 (5 bases). The CDR3 sequence is 12 residues long. Germline V gives CDR1 LGHDT, CDR2 YNNKEL (reference sequence). V lost 4 bases and J lost 5, with 8 bases in between. CDR3 bases: TGTGCCAGCAGCCGAGGGGTTACTGAAGCTTTCTTT. Its protein is CASSRGVTEAFF.

The J gene is TRBJ1-1, the V gene TRBV25-1; D ambiguous. This CDR3 contains 13 residues. Germline loops: CDR1 MGHDK, CDR2 SYGVNS. V was trimmed by 1 base and J by 5 bases, leaving 8 bases between them. The CDR3, as DNA: TGTGCCAGCAGTGAATTTGGAGGGACTGAAGCTTTCTTT. It is translated as CASSEFGGTEAFF.

This clone was picked up one time. The rearrangement uses TRBV6-4 and TRBJ2-1, with TRBD2 as a possible D gene (6 bases). The V and J ends lost 2 bases and 10 bases respectively, with 15 bases between them. This CDR3 comprises 14 residues. CDR1 and CDR2 (germline): MRHNA, SNTAGT. CDR3 nucleotides: TGTGCCAGCAGTGACGAGATGGGCGGGGAAGAGCAGTTCTTC. It is translated as CASSDEMGGEEQFF.

This clone appeared once. This chain connects TRBV11-2 to TRBJ2-1, with no clear D. V lost 1 base and J 7 bases, leaving 5 bases between the germline ends. The CDR3 runs to 12 residues. Germline-derived CDR1 and CDR2 are SGHAT and FQNNGV. In DNA, the CDR3 is TGTGCCAGCAGCTTAGGTCCAAATGAGCAGTTCTTC. The encoded protein is CASSLGPNEQFF.